Sequencing of this T cell receptor (beta chain) was carried out in a study of human versus mouse CDR3 diversity and MHC coevolution. Regarding the study as a whole: Most of the three human donors had the lowest clonal inequality.

Only in-frame clones appear in the TCRdb table, and some are missing; sequencing was by immunoSEQ multiplex PCR. The profile shows 86,000 or so clones, around 93% of them singletons. This CDR3 spans 15 amino acids. Germline V gene lookup returns CDR1 KGHSH and CDR2 LQKENI. V lost 3 bases, J lost 4 bases, and 6 bases stayed unmatched. On this clone: The antigen is unknown.

The receptor was derived from a person aged 25 to 75 in good health. Sequences were obtained from naive CD4+ T cells from blood. Indicated subset: CD45RO-negative CD62L-positive naive CD4 T cells. The V call is TRBV18, the J call TRBJ1-2; 9 bases are a match to TRBD1. CDR3 nucleotide sequence: TGTGCCAGCTCACCGGAGACAGGGGGTCCCTATGGCTACACCTTC. The encoded protein is CASSPETGGPYGYTF.